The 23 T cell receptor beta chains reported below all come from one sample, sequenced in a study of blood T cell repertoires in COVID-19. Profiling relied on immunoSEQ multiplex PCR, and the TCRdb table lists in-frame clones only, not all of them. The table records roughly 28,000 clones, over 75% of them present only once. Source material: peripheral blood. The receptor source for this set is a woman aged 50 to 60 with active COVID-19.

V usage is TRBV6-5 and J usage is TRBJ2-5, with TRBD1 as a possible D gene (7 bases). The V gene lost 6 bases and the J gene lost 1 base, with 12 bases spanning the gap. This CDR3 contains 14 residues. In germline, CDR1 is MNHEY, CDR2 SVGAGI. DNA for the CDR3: TGTGCCAGCAGCAGGGGGACTTTCCAAGAGACCCAGTACTTC. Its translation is CASSRGTFQETQYF.

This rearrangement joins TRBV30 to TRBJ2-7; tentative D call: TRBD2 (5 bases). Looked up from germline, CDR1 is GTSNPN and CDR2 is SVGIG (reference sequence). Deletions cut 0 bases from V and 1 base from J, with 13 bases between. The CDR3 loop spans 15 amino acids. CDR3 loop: CAWSVRASKSYEQYF. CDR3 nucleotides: TGTGCCTGGAGTGTTCGGGCTAGCAAGTCCTACGAGCAGTACTTC. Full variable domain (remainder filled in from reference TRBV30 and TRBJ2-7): SQTIHQWPATLVQPVGSPLSLECTVEGTSNPNLYWYRQAAGRGLQLLFYSVGIGQISSEVPQNLSASRPQDRQFILSSKKLLLSDSGFYLCAWSVRASKSYEQYFGPGTRLTVT.

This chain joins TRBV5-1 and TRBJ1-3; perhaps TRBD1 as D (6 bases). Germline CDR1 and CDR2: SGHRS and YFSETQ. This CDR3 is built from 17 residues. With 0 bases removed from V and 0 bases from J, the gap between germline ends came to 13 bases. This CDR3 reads CASSLVTGTHSGNTIYF. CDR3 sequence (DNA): TGCGCCAGCAGCTTGGTAACAGGGACGCACTCTGGAAACACCATATATTTT. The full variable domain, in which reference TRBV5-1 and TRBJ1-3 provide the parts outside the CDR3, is KAGVTQTPRYLIKTRGQQVTLSCSPISGHRSVSWYQQTPGQGLQFLFEYFSETQRNKGNFPGRFSGRQFSNSRSEMNVSTLELGDSALYLCASSLVTGTHSGNTIYFGEGSWLTVV.

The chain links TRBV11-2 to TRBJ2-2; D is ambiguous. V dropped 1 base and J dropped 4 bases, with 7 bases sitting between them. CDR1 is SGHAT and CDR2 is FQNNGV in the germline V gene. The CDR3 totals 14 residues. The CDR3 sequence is CASSLGVRTGELFF. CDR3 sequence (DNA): TGTGCCAGCAGCTTAGGCGTTCGCACCGGGGAGCTGTTTTTT.

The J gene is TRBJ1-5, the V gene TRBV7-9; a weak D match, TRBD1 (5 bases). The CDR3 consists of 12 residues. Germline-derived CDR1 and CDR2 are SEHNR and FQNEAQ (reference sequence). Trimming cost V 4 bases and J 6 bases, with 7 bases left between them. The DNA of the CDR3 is TGTGCCAGCAGCTCGGGGGGTCAGCCCCAGCATTTT. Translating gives CASSSGGQPQHF.

The CDR3 region is CSASRQRISNQPQHF. CDR3 DNA sequence: TGCAGTGCTAGTAGACAGAGAATTAGCAATCAGCCCCAGCATTTT. The chain has TRBV20-1 and TRBJ1-5, with D perhaps TRBD1 (5 bases). V lost 3 bases and J 0 bases, leaving 12 bases between the germline ends. Germline CDR1 DFQATT, CDR2 SNEGSKA (reference sequence). The length of the CDR3 is 15 residues.

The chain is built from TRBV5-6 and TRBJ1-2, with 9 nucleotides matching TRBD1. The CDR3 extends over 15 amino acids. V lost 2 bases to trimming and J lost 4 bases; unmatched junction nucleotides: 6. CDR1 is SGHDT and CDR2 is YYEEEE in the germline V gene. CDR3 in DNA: TGTGCCAGCAGCTTAACCGGGACAGGGAGCTATGGCTACACCTTC. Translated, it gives CASSLTGTGSYGYTF. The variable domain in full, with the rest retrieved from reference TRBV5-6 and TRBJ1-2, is DAGVTQSPTHLIKTRGQQVTLRCSPKSGHDTVSWYQQALGQGPQFIFQYYEEEERQRGNFPDRFSGHQFPNYSSELNVNALLLGDSALYLCASSLTGTGSYGYTFGSGTRLTVV.

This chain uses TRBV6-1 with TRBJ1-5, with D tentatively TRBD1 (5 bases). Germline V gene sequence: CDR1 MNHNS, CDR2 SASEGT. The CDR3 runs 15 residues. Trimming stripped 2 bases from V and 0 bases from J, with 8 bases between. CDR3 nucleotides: TGTGCCAGCAGTGAAACCGACAGTAGCAATCAGCCCCAGCATTTT. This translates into CASSETDSSNQPQHF.

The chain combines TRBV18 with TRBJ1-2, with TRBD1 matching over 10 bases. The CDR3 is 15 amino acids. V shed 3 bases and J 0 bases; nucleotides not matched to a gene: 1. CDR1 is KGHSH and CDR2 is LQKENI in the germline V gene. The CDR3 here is CASSPGQGTNYGYTF. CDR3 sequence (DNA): TGTGCCAGCTCACCGGGACAGGGGACTAACTATGGCTACACCTTC.

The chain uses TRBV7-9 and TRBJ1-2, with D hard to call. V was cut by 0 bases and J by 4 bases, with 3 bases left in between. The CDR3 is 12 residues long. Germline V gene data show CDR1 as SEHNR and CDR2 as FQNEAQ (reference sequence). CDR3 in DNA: TGTGCCAGCAGCTTAGCCAGCTATGGCTACACCTTC. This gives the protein CASSLASYGYTF. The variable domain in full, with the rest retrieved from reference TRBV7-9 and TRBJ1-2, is DTGVSQNPRHKITKRGQNVTFRCDPISEHNRLYWYRQTLGQGPEFLTYFQNEAQLEKSRLLSDRFSAERPKGSFSTLEIQRTEQGDSAMYLCASSLASYGYTFGSGTRLTVV.

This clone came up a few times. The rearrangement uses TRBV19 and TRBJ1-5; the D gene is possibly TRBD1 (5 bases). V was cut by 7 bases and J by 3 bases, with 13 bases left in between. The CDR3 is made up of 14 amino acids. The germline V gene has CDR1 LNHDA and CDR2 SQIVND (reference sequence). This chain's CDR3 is CASTPGLDNQPQHF. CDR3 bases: TGTGCCAGTACCCCGGGACTGGACAATCAGCCCCAGCATTTT.

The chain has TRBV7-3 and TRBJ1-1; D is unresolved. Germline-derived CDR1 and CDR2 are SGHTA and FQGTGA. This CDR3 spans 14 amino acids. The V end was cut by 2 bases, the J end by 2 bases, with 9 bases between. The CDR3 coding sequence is TGTGCCAGCAGCTTAGCGGGAGATAACACTGAAGCTTTCTTT. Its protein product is CASSLAGDNTEAFF.

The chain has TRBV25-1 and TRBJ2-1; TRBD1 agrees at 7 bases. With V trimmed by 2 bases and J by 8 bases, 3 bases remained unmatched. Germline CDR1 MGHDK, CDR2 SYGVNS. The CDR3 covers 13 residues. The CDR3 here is CASSETGAHEQFF. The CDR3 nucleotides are TGTGCCAGCAGTGAAACAGGGGCGCATGAGCAGTTCTTC.

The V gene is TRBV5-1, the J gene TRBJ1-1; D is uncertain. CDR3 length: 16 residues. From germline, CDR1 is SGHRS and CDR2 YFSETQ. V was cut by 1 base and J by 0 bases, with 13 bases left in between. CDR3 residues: CASSLRPPDMNTEAFF. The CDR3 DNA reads TGCGCCAGCAGCTTGAGACCACCAGACATGAACACTGAAGCTTTCTTT. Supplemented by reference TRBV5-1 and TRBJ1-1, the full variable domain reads KAGVTQTPRYLIKTRGQQVTLSCSPISGHRSVSWYQQTPGQGLQFLFEYFSETQRNKGNFPGRFSGRQFSNSRSEMNVSTLELGDSALYLCASSLRPPDMNTEAFFGQGTRLTVV.

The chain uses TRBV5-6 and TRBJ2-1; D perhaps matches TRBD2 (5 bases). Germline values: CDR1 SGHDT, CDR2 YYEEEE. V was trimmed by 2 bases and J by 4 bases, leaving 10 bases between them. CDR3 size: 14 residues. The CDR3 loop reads CASSLLGDYNEQFF. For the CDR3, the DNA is TGTGCCAGCAGCTTACTAGGAGATTACAATGAGCAGTTCTTC.

CDR3 sequence reads: CASSLYNEQFF. CDR3 in DNA: TGTGCCAGCAGCCTATACAATGAGCAGTTCTTC. The chain employs TRBV14 and TRBJ2-1, with no clear D. The germline gives CDR1 SGHDN, CDR2 FVKESK. The CDR3 spans 11 residues. Trimming cost V 4 bases and J 4 bases, with 2 bases left between them. The full variable domain, rest sourced from reference TRBV14 and TRBJ2-1, is EAGVTQFPSHSVIEKGQTVTLRCDPISGHDNLYWYRRVMGKEIKFLLHFVKESKQDESGMPNNRFLAERTGGTYSTLKVQPAELEDSGVYFCASSLYNEQFFGPGTRLTVL.

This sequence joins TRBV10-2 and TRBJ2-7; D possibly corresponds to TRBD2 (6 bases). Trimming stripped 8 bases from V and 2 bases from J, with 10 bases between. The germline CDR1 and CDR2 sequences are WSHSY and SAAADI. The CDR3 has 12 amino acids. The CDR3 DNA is TGCGCCAGCGGGGACTTCGCCTACGAGCAGTACTTC. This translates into CASGDFAYEQYF.

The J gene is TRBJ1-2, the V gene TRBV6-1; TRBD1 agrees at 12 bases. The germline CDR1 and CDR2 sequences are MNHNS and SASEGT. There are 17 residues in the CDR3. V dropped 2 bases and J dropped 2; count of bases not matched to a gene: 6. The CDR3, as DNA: TGTGCCAGCAGTGAAACCGGGACAGGGGGCATCAACTATGGCTACACCTTC. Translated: CASSETGTGGINYGYTF.

In DNA form, the CDR3 reads TGTGCCAGTAGTATAGGTTTAGTGGCAGCACAGTTCACCGGGGAGCTGTTTTTT. Translating it yields CASSIGLVAAQFTGELFF. The chain employs TRBV19 and TRBJ2-2; D gene unclear. CDR1 and CDR2 (germline): LNHDA, SQIVND (reference sequence). Trimming left V 1 base short and J 4 bases short, with 19 bases between. CDR3 length: 18 amino acids.

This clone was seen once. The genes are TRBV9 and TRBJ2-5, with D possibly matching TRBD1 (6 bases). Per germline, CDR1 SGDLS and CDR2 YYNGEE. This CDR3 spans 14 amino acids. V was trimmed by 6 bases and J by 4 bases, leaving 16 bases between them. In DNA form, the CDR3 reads TGTGCCAGCACCACGGGACACTCTAGAGAGACCCAGTACTTC. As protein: CASTTGHSRETQYF.

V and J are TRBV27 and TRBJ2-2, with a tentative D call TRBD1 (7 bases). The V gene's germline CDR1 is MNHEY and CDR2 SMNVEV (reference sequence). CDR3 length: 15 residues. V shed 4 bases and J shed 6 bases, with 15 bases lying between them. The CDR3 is CASSYSRGRSGELFF. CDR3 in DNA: TGTGCCAGCAGTTATTCCAGGGGGAGGTCCGGGGAGCTGTTTTTT.

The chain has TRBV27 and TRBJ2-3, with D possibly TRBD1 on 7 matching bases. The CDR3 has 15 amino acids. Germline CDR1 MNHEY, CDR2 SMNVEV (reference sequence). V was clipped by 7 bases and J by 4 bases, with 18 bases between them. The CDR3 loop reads CASIYRGGVADTQYF. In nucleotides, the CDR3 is TGTGCCAGCATTTACAGGGGCGGGGTGGCAGATACGCAGTATTTT.

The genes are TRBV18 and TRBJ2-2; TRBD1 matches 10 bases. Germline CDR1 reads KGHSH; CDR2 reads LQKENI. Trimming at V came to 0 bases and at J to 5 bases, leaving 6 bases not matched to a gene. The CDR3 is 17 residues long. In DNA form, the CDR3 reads TGTGCCAGCTCACCACCGGTCGACAGGGGGCGAACCGGGGAGCTGTTTTTT. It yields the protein CASSPPVDRGRTGELFF.